Reported below is one TCR beta chain. Antigen specificity is unknown. The source of the sample is a study of identical twins. Study outcomes and limitations: Findings came from cross-sectional statistics, without long-term follow-up of donors. Abundant beta clonotypes from cord blood bore fewer insertions; memory repertoires lacked this pattern. Recombination models fit unrelated individuals' TCR alpha sharing but underestimated twins'.

Each CDR3 protein is one row after TCRdb ran MiXCR on the 5' RACE reads. The profile shows just under 650,000 distinct CDR3 sequences, just over 7% of them singletons. Trimming at V came to 6 bases and at J to 4 bases, leaving 7 bases not matched to a gene. This CDR3 comprises 15 residues. Germline values: CDR1 SGDLS, CDR2 YYNGEE. In addition, the sample was reused for a study of yellow fever vaccine responses in identical twins. That paper adds: Twins reportedly mounted vaccine T cell responses that seemed partly convergent, partly personalized.

This chain uses TRBV9 with TRBJ2-2, with 9 positions matching TRBD2. The source material was PBMCs. The source of this sequence is a woman in her late teens or twenties in good health. DNA for the CDR3: TGTGCCAGCACCGTCGGCGGGGGGGCCACCGGGGAGCTGTTTTTT. This codes for CASTVGGGATGELFF.